This T cell receptor (beta chain) appears in the sequencing data of a study of a mutant IDH1 vaccine in newly diagnosed glioma. Time point given: week 47, end of study. Every single dose of the vaccine, 300 ug of mutant IDH1 20-mer peptide, came with topical imiquimod. Measured with immunoSEQ multiplex PCR; TCRdb has only the in-frame clones, and not every one. There are tens of thousands of clones in the sample; roughly 82% occur only once, and 15% to 20% lies in the top ten. Findings and caveats of the study: Pseudoprogression seemed unlinked to shifts in top peripheral T cell clonotypes.

Remarks on this clone: Its matching antigen is unknown.

The CDR3 spans 15 residues. Germline V gene lookup returns CDR1 GTSNPN and CDR2 SVGIG (reference sequence). The V end was cut by 0 bases, the J end by 5 bases, with 13 bases between. This sample comprised PBMCs, obtained from a glioma patient whose treatment included an IDH1 peptide vaccine. The clonotype comes from a man younger than 30 with glioma. Some clones in this sample may be carry-over from other donors' samples. The V call is TRBV30, the J call TRBJ1-4, with unresolved D. The CDR3 protein is CAWSVRKSGNEKLFF. CDR3 nucleotide sequence: TGTGCCTGGAGTGTACGTAAGAGCGGGAATGAAAAACTGTTTTTT.